This paragraph covers one TCR beta chain sequence. Here immunoSEQ multiplex PCR was the method, and the copy in TCRdb shows in-frame clones only, minus some. This table has a few hundred thousand clones, around 90% appearing once. This entry belongs to a study of blood T cell repertoires in COVID-19. Study information: Spain, Italy and the United States supplied samples that represented acute and convalescent COVID-19. T cells, B-cell-depleted T cells, or PBMCs supplied cDNA or gDNA.

This CDR3 is 16 amino acids long. V was shortened by 0 bases and J by 0 bases, with 6 bases between the two germline ends. Germline CDR1 is SGHVS and CDR2 is FQNEAQ. The sample was peripheral blood. The J gene is TRBJ1-6, the V gene TRBV7-8; D is undetermined. The TCR originated in a woman between 40 and 55 years old who had recovered from COVID-19. The CDR3: CASSLAGGSYNSPLHF. The CDR3 DNA reads as TGTGCCAGCAGCTTAGCTGGCGGCTCCTATAATTCACCCCTCCACTTT.